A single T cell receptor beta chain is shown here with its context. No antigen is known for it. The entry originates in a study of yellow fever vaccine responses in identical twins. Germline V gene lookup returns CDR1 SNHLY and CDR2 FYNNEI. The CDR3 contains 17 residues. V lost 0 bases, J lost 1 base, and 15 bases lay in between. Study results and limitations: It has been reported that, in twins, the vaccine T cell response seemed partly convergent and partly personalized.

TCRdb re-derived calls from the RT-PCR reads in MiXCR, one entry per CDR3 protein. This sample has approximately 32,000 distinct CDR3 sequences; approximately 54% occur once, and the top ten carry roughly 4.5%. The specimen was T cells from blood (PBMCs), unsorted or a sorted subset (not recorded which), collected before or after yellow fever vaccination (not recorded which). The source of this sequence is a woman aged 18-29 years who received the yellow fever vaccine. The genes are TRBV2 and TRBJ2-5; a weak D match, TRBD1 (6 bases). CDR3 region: CASSEAVYRVTQETQYF. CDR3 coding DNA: TGTGCCAGCAGTGAAGCCGTCTACAGGGTAACCCAAGAGACCCAGTACTTC.